This T cell receptor (beta chain) was sequenced in a study of blood T cell repertoires in COVID-19 (dated by TCRdb to the early 2020s). For the study in its entirety: Samples covering the acute and convalescent phases of COVID-19 were provided by collaborators in the United States, Italy and Spain. The prospective study material was composed of cDNA or gDNA derived from T cells, B-cell-depleted T cells, or PBMCs. Deeply sampled blood TCRbeta repertoires from subjects exposed to, actively infected with, or recovered from COVID-19 were included in the dataset. A freely available public database, intended as a resource for researchers studying the immune response to SARS-CoV-2, is where the repertoires were released. Samples came from the ongoing ImmuneRACE study (first 160 participants) plus 1,254 subjects from 6 global collaborators. Nearly every sample came with metadata listing a de-identified subject ID, COVID-19 status, age in years and sex. Where available, HLA class I and class II types were obtained from metadata supplied by the sample provider rather than from assay-based typing.

Beyond this particular receptor, the publication reports: The quantity of clinical and demographic metadata differed by source and by participant and was supplied without curation.

TCRbeta CDR3 regions were amplified from genomic DNA by means of the immunoSEQ Assay, a bias-controlled multiplex PCR. Processing in the source paper ran as follows. The number of nucleated cells in each sample was estimated by amplification of reference gene primers within the assay. To quantify the absolute abundance of each unique TCRbeta CDR3 rearrangement, sequence reads were collapsed and filtered. For each sample, productive Simpson clonality was calculated as the square root of Simpson's diversity index across productive rearrangements. As stored in TCRdb, this immuneACCESS dataset retains in-frame rearrangements with V and J assigned. A fraction of the clones does not appear; measured against another copy, unresolved V genes explain less than half of the discrepancy, and the remainder lacks a known reason. V and J calls and clone size are as listed in that table; D and trimming were resolved from the DNA. This sample has more than 120,000 clones in its table, and around 83% of those were observed once. About 2.6% of the sample goes to the ten largest clones.

Collaborating institutions collected whole blood in K2EDTA tubes following their own protocols. Collaborator samples were shipped for TCRbeta analysis as frozen whole blood, isolated PBMCs, or DNA extracted from either sample type. In the germline V gene (reference sequence), CDR1 corresponds to LNHDA and CDR2 to SQIVND. V is cut back by 4 bases and J by 7 bases, with 6 bases in the junction unmatched. The CDR3 contains 14 residues, cysteine and phenylalanine counted. Only the CDR3 region is kept as DNA, spanning 42 bases read in frame from base 1. For this clone: Its binding antigen is unknown. Base qualities are missing; no much larger clone stands one base away.

The source material was peripheral blood. The receptor chain draws on TRBV19 and TRBJ2-1, with 8 junctional bases fitting TRBD2. The TCR sequence derives from a human donor with acute or convalescent COVID-19. The donor label of this sample is uncertain. The sequence in DNA is TGTGCCAGTAGTAGCGCGGGACTAGGGAATGAGCAGTTCTTC. Its product reads: CASSSAGLGNEQFF.